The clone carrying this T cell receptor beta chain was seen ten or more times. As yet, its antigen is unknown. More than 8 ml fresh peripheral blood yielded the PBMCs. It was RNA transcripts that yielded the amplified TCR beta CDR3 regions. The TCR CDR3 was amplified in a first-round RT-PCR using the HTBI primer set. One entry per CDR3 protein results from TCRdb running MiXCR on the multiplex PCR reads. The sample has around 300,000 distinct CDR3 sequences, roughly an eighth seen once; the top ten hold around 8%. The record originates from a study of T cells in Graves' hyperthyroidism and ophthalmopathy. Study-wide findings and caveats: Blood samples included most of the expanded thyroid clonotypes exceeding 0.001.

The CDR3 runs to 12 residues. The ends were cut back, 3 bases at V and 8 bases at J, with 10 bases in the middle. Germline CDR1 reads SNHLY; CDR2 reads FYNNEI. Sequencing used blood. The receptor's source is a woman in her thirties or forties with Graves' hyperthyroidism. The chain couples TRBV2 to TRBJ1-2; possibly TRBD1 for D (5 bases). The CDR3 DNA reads TGTGCCAGCAGTGAGACCGGGGACGGCTACACCTTC. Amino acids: CASSETGDGYTF.